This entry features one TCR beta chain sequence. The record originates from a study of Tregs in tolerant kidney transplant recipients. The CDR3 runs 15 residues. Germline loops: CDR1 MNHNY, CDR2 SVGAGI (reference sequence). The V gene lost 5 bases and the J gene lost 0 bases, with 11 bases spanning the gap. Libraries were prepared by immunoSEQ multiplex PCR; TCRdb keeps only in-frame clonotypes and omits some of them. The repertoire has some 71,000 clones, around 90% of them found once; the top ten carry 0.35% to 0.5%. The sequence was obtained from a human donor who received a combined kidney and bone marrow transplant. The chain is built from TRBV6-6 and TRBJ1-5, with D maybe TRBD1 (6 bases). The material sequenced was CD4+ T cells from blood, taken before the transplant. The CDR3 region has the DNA TGTGCCAGCAGTGACGGGACACATAGCAATCAGCCCCAGCATTTT. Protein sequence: CASSDGTHSNQPQHF.